This TCR beta chain emerged from a study of T cells in Graves' hyperthyroidism and ophthalmopathy. Comment on this clonotype: What it binds is not known.

Uncontrolled infection, other autoimmune disease, pregnancy or lactation barred patients from enrollment. Thyroid ultrasound and orbital computed tomography, with clinical symptoms and serum thyroxine and TRAb, informed diagnoses. Study-wide findings and caveats: The blood repertoire included most of the expanded thyroid clonotypes above 0.001.

RNA transcripts served as the template for amplifying TCR beta CDR3 regions. RT-PCR in the first round (using the HTBI primer set) targeted the TCR CDR3. TCRdb recomputed calls from the multiplex PCR reads with MiXCR, one row per CDR3 protein. The sample consists of roughly 500,000 distinct CDR3 sequences, about 20% of them appearing once. The TCR comes from a woman aged 70-85 years with Graves' ophthalmopathy. The sequencing input was blood.

CDR3 bases: TGCAGTCTACGTCGGGCGGGAACGAACACCGGGGAGCTGTTTTTT. It encodes CSLRRAGTNTGELFF. The chain employs TRBV20-1 and TRBJ2-2; TRBD2 is a possible D gene (6 bases). CDR1 is DFQATT, CDR2 SNEGSKA, per germline (reference sequence). V lost 8 bases and J 0 bases, leaving 16 bases between the germline ends. The CDR3 has 15 residues.